Presented here are 25 T cell receptor beta chains from one specimen sequenced in a study of blood T cell repertoires in COVID-19. Some clones are missing from TCRdb's copy, which holds only in-frame ones; the method was immunoSEQ multiplex PCR. Of around 180,000 clones listed, 65% to 85% are singletons. The material sequenced was peripheral blood. The receptors here all came from a man aged 55 to 69 with active or convalescent COVID-19.

The chain carries TRBV29-1 and TRBJ1-1; D not certain. CDR3 length: 12 residues. V was shortened by 3 bases and J by 3 bases, with 8 bases between the two germline ends. Germline V gene lookup returns CDR1 SQVTM and CDR2 ANQGSEA. The CDR3 is CSVESGYTEAFF. The DNA for the CDR3 is TGCAGCGTTGAGTCCGGGTACACTGAAGCTTTCTTT.

The chain is built from TRBV24-1 and TRBJ2-3, with 8 bases fitting TRBD1. The CDR3 is made up of 15 amino acids. The germline V gene has CDR1 KGHDR and CDR2 SFDVKD. Trimming at V came to 4 bases and at J to 4 bases, leaving 6 bases not matched to a gene. The CDR3: CATSDRGRGADTQYF. The CDR3 coding sequence is TGTGCCACCAGTGACAGGGGGCGAGGTGCAGATACGCAGTATTTT.

The CDR3: CASSLTGEGQPQHF. CDR3 nucleotides: TGTGCCAGCAGCTTAACCGGGGAGGGCCAGCCCCAGCATTTT. This chain joins TRBV7-3 and TRBJ1-5; D call uncertain. V was pared by 0 bases and J by 7 bases, with 10 bases between. Germline-derived CDR1 and CDR2 are SGHTA and FQGTGA. The CDR3 length is 14 residues.

J is TRBJ2-7 and V is TRBV7-9, with 9 positions matching TRBD1. The CDR3 spans 14 residues. Germline CDR1 reads SEHNR; CDR2 reads FQNEAQ (reference sequence). Unmatched junction bases numbered 7, after V lost 5 bases and J lost 5 bases. The CDR3 sequence is CASSHGTGLHEQYF. The CDR3 coding sequence is TGTGCCAGCAGCCACGGGACAGGGTTACACGAGCAGTACTTC.

J is TRBJ1-1 and V is TRBV27; 9 bases line up with TRBD1. Germline V lookup: CDR1 MNHEY, CDR2 SMNVEV (reference sequence). The CDR3 covers 14 residues. Trimming removed 7 bases from V and 4 bases from J; junction bases left unmatched: 7. The CDR3: CASTQGARSTEAFF. For the CDR3, the DNA is TGTGCCAGCACACAGGGGGCGCGAAGCACTGAAGCTTTCTTT.

The chain combines TRBV9 with TRBJ2-3; 7 bases map to TRBD2. V lost 2 bases, J lost 9 bases, and 6 bases stayed unmatched. Germline loops: CDR1 SGDLS, CDR2 YYNGEE. The CDR3 has 13 residues. This CDR3 reads CASSVGGEGTQYF. The CDR3 region has the DNA TGTGCCAGCAGCGTTGGAGGGGAGGGGACGCAGTATTTT. The entire variable domain, with the rest obtained from reference TRBV9 and TRBJ2-3, is as follows: DSGVTQTPKHLITATGQRVTLRCSPRSGDLSVYWYQQSLDQGLQFLIQYYNGEERAKGNILERFSAQQFPDLHSELNLSSLELGDSALYFCASSVGGEGTQYFGPGTRLTVL.

This clone was counted once. The rearrangement uses TRBV7-2 and TRBJ2-5; D not resolved. In germline, CDR1 is SGHTA, CDR2 FQGNSA. V lost 0 bases, J lost 5 bases, and 10 bases lay in between. The CDR3 consists of 14 residues. The CDR3 coding sequence is TGTGCCAGCAGCTTAGCTTCAGAGGAGGAGACCCAGTACTTC. Its translation is CASSLASEEETQYF.

The chain couples TRBV28 to TRBJ1-2; the D gene is possibly TRBD1 (5 bases). Trimming took 3 bases from V and 7 from J, leaving 12 bases between them. The germline V gene has CDR1 MDHEN and CDR2 SYDVKM. The length of the CDR3 is 13 residues. The CDR3 loop reads CASSFPLTGGYTF. As DNA, the CDR3 is TGTGCCAGCAGTTTTCCCCTCACAGGTGGCTACACCTTC.

V and J are TRBV28 and TRBJ2-1, with 9 bases matching TRBD1. J was trimmed by 12 bases and V by 6 bases; bases with no gene match: 6. The CDR3 contains 12 residues. Germline CDR1 is MDHEN and CDR2 is SYDVKM. The DNA of the CDR3 is TGTGCCAGCAGAACAGGGGGCGCAAGGCAGTTCTTC. The encoded protein is CASRTGGARQFF.

The rearrangement uses TRBV15 and TRBJ2-2; 8 nucleotides match TRBD1. V gave up 3 bases and J gave up 7 bases; unmatched junction bases: 7. The CDR3 runs to 15 residues. CDR1 and CDR2 (germline): LNHNV, YYDKDF (reference sequence). The CDR3, as DNA: TGTGCCACCAGCAGGAACAGGGGGATAAGCGGGGAGCTGTTTTTT. The encoded protein is CATSRNRGISGELFF.

The chain joins TRBV6-2 or TRBV6-3 to TRBJ2-7; TRBD2 agrees at 7 bases. Germline V gene lookup returns CDR1 MNHEY and CDR2 SVGEGT. This CDR3 is built from 15 residues. After removal of 4 bases from V and 7 bases from J, the junction contained 13 bases not matched to a gene. The CDR3 DNA reads TGTGCCAGCAGTTCTCCTCTGGCGGGAGTGGTTGAGCAGTACTTC. Protein product: CASSSPLAGVVEQYF.

Only one count was recorded for this clone. The gene calls are TRBV12-3 or TRBV12-4 and TRBJ1-1, with 8 bases that match TRBD1. The ends lost 6 bases at V and 8 bases at J; junction bases unmatched: 5. The CDR3 totals 12 residues. The CDR3 protein is CASSTRDREAFF. The CDR3 nucleotides read TGTGCCAGCAGCACCCGGGACAGGGAAGCTTTCTTT.

The rearrangement uses TRBV5-1 and TRBJ2-1, with D possibly TRBD2 on 6 matching bases. The CDR3 covers 14 residues. The V and J ends lost 4 bases and 3 bases respectively, with 11 bases between them. Germline CDR1 SGHRS, CDR2 YFSETQ. Here the CDR3 reads CASSAGTHYNEQFF. CDR3 coding DNA: TGCGCCAGCAGCGCGGGGACTCACTACAATGAGCAGTTCTTC.

For the CDR3, the DNA is TGTGCCAGCAGCTTCTCCGGGACAGGGGTGATAGATACGCAGTATTTT. It encodes CASSFSGTGVIDTQYF. The genes are TRBV7-2 and TRBJ2-3; 10 bases align to TRBD1. Germline-derived CDR1 and CDR2 are SGHTA and FQGNSA. V lost 3 bases, J lost 5 bases, and 8 bases stayed unmatched. CDR3 length: 16 residues.

A word on this clone: This CDR3 is also generated by other DNA sequences in the sample. The V gene is TRBV12-3 or TRBV12-4, the J gene TRBJ1-1; D may be TRBD1 (5 bases). The CDR3 loop spans 13 amino acids. V was pared by 3 bases and J by 1 base, with 6 bases between. This CDR3 is CASSLQGNTEAFF. The CDR3 DNA follows: TGTGCCAGCAGTTTGCAGGGGAACACTGAAGCTTTCTTT.

CDR3 sequence: CAFSKGASRSYNEQFF. The CDR3 DNA reads as TGTGCCTTCAGCAAGGGGGCTTCCCGCTCCTACAATGAGCAGTTCTTC. The gene calls are TRBV5-4 and TRBJ2-1; TRBD1 matches at 7 bases. Unmatched junction bases numbered 13, after V lost 10 bases and J lost 0 bases. In germline, CDR1 is SGHNT, CDR2 YYREEE (reference sequence). The CDR3 length is 16 residues.

The gene calls are TRBV28 and TRBJ1-5; D gene unclear. The CDR3 loop spans 15 amino acids. Germline loops: CDR1 MDHEN, CDR2 SYDVKM. V was clipped by 4 bases and J by 3 bases, with 13 bases between them. Written as DNA, the CDR3 is TGTGCCAGCAGTTCGCGCCTGGAGCACAATCAGCCCCAGCATTTT. Encoded protein: CASSSRLEHNQPQHF.

V gene TRBV5-8 combines with J gene TRBJ1-1; TRBD1 agrees at 9 bases. Germline-derived CDR1 and CDR2 are SGHTS and YDEGEE. Trimming took 4 bases from V and 10 from J; bases not matched to a gene: 5. There are 12 residues in the CDR3. The CDR3 protein is CASSHRGRAAFF. The CDR3 coding sequence is TGTGCCAGCAGCCACAGGGGGCGCGCAGCTTTCTTT.

V is TRBV9 and J is TRBJ1-1; no definite D call. Germline values: CDR1 SGDLS, CDR2 YYNGEE. Trimming left V 4 bases short and J 2 bases short, with 12 bases between. The CDR3 has 14 residues. Here the CDR3 DNA reads TGTGCCAGCAGCCTTACCCCACTAAACACTGAAGCTTTCTTT. Amino acid sequence: CASSLTPLNTEAFF.

The chain links TRBV5-4 to TRBJ1-1; 7 bases are shared with TRBD1. There are 14 residues in the CDR3. The junction had 4 bases not matched to a gene; V was cut back by 4 bases and J by 1 base. Germline loops: CDR1 SGHNT, CDR2 YYREEE (reference sequence). As DNA, the CDR3 is TGTGCCAGCAGCACGGGACAGAGGAACACTGAAGCTTTCTTT. Translation gives CASSTGQRNTEAFF.

The V and J genes are TRBV5-1 and TRBJ1-2; 9 nucleotides match TRBD1. Germline V CDR1 and CDR2: SGHRS, YFSETQ. V shed 4 bases and J 6 bases; nucleotides not matched to a gene: 16. The length of the CDR3 is 17 residues. The CDR3: CASSAQGALEVENGYTF. CDR3 DNA: TGCGCCAGCAGCGCACAGGGGGCGCTTGAAGTGGAAAATGGCTACACCTTC.

This clone has at least ten counts. The rearrangement uses TRBV11-1 and TRBJ2-7; TRBD2 aligns across 7 bases. CDR3 length: 15 amino acids. The trim removed 4 bases at V and 0 bases at J, leaving 6 bases unmatched. CDR1 is SGHAT and CDR2 is FQDESV in the germline V gene (reference sequence). DNA for the CDR3: TGTGCCAGCAGCTCATCTAGCGGCATCTCCTACGAGCAGTACTTC. It codes for CASSSSSGISYEQYF.

The chain carries TRBV7-8 and TRBJ1-2; D is perhaps TRBD1 (5 bases). V was cut by 0 bases and J by 2 bases, with 19 bases left in between. CDR3 length: 18 residues. Germline assignment: CDR1 SGHVS and CDR2 FQNEAQ. CDR3 in DNA: TGTGCCAGCAGCTTAGCAGGCCCCTCGACAGCCGTAAACTATGGCTACACCTTC. It is translated as CASSLAGPSTAVNYGYTF.

This clone occurred many times. The chain has TRBV27 and TRBJ2-6; TRBD1 aligns across 12 bases. Germline loops: CDR1 MNHEY, CDR2 SMNVEV (reference sequence). J gave up 1 base and V 4 bases, and 2 bases lay outside the gene matches. This CDR3 has 17 amino acids. The CDR3 reads CASSSGQGASGANVLTF. For the CDR3, the DNA is TGTGCCAGCAGTTCGGGACAGGGGGCGTCTGGGGCCAACGTCCTGACTTTC.

This clone has just a few counts. CDR3 protein: CASRGGQGGTNEKLFF. CDR3 DNA sequence: TGTGCCAGCAGGGGCGGACAGGGAGGAACTAATGAAAAACTGTTTTTT. The V and J genes are TRBV3-1 (or the pseudogene TRBV3-2) and TRBJ1-4, with 8 bases lining up with TRBD1. Trimming at V came to 6 bases and at J to 1 base, leaving 7 bases not matched to a gene. CDR3 length: 16 residues. The germline V gene encodes CDR1 LGHDT and CDR2 YNNKEL (reference sequence).